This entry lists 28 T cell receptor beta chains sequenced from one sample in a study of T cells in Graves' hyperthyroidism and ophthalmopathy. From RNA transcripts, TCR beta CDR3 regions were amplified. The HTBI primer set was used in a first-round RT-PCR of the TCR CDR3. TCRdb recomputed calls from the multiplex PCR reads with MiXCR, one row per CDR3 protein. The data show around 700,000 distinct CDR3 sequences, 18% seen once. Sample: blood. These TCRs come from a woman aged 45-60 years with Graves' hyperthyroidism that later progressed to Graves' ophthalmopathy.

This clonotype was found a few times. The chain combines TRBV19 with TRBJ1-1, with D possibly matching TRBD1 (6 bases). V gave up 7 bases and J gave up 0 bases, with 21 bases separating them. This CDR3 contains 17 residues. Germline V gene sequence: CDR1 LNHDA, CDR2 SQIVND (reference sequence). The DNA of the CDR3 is TGTGCCAGTACTTTTTCGGGGGCGGTAGACATGAACACTGAAGCTTTCTTT. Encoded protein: CASTFSGAVDMNTEAFF.

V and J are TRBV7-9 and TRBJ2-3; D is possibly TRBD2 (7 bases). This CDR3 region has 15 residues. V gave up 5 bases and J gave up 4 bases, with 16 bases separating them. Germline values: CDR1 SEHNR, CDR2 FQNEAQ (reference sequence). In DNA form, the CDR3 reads TGTGCCAGCAGCCTATATCGGGGGGCCCCAGATACGCAGTATTTT. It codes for CASSLYRGAPDTQYF.

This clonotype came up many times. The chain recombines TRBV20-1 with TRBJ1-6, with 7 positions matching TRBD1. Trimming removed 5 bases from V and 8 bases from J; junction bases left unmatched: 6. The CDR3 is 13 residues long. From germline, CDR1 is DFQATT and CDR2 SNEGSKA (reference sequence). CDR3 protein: CSALRQGDSPLHF. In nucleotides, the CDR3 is TGCAGTGCTCTTAGACAGGGCGATTCACCCCTCCACTTT.

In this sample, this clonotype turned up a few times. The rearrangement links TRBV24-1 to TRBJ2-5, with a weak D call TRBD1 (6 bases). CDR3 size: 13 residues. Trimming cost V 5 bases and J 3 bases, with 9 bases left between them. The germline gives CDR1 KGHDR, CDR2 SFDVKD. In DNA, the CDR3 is TGTGCCACCAGTGCCCCAGGGGAAGAGACCCAGTACTTC. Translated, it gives CATSAPGEETQYF.

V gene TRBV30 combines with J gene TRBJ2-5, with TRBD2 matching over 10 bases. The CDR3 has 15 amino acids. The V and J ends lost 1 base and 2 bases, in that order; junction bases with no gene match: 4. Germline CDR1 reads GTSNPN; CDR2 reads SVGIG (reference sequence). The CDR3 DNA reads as TGTGCCTGGAGTGCCCTAGCGGGGGTTCAAGAGACCCAGTACTTC. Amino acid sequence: CAWSALAGVQETQYF. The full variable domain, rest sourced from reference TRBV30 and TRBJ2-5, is SQTIHQWPATLVQPVGSPLSLECTVEGTSNPNLYWYRQAAGRGLQLLFYSVGIGQISSEVPQNLSASRPQDRQFILSSKKLLLSDSGFYLCAWSALAGVQETQYFGPGTRLLVL.

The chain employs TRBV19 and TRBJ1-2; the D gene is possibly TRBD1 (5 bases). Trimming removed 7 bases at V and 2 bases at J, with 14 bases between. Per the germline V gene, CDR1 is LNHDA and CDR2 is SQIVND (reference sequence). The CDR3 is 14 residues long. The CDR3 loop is CASIPRGTNYGYTF. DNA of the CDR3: TGTGCCAGTATTCCCCGGGGGACGAACTATGGCTACACCTTC.

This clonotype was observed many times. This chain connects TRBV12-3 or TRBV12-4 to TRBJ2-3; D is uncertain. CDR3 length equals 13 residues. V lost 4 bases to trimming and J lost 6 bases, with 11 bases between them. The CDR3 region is CASSSLSGDTQYF. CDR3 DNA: TGTGCCAGCAGTTCTCTTAGTGGGGATACGCAGTATTTT.

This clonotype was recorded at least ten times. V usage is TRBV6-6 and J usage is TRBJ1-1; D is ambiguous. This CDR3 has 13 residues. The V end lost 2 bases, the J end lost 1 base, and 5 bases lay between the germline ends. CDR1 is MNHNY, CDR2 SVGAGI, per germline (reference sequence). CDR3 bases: TGTGCCAGCAGTTACCGACAGAACACTGAAGCTTTCTTT. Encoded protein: CASSYRQNTEAFF.

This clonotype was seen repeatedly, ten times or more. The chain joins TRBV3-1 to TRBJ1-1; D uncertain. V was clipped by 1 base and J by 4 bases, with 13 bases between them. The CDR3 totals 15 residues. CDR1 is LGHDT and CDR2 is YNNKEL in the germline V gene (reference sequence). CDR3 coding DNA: TGTGCCAGCAGCCAAGTTCCAGGCCGGGGCACTGAAGCTTTCTTT. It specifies CASSQVPGRGTEAFF.

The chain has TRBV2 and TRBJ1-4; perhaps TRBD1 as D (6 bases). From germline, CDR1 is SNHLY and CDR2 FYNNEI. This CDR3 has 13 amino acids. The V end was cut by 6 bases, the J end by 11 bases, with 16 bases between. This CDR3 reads CASSRDNPRKLFF. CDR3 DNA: TGTGCCAGCAGCCGGGACAATCCCAGGAAACTGTTTTTT.

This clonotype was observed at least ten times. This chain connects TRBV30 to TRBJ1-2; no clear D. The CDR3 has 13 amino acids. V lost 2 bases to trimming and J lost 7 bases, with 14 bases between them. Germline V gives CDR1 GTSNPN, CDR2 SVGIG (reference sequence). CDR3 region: CAWSKIEGGGYTF. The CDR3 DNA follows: TGTGCCTGGAGTAAAATCGAGGGAGGTGGCTACACCTTC.

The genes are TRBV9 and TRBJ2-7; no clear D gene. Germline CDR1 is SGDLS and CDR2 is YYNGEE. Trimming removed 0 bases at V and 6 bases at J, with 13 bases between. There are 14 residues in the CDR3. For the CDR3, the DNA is TGTGCCAGCAGCGTAGTAGAGGATACCGGCGAGCAGTACTTC. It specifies CASSVVEDTGEQYF. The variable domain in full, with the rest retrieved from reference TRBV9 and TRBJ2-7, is DSGVTQTPKHLITATGQRVTLRCSPRSGDLSVYWYQQSLDQGLQFLIQYYNGEERAKGNILERFSAQQFPDLHSELNLSSLELGDSALYFCASSVVEDTGEQYFGPGTRLTVT.

The CDR3 sequence is CASSDYGGSYEQYF. The CDR3 nucleotides are TGTGCCAGCAGTGACTACGGTGGAAGCTACGAGCAGTACTTC. The rearrangement uses TRBV25-1 and TRBJ2-7; D gene unclear. Germline V gene data show CDR1 as MGHDK and CDR2 as SYGVNS. V was pared by 3 bases and J by 3 bases, with 12 bases between. The CDR3 sequence is 14 residues long.

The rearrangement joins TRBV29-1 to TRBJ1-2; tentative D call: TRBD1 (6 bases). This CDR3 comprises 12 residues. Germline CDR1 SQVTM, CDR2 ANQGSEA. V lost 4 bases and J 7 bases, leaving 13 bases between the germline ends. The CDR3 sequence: CSVGIQGSGYTF. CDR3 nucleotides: TGCAGCGTTGGGATACAGGGCTCTGGCTACACCTTC.

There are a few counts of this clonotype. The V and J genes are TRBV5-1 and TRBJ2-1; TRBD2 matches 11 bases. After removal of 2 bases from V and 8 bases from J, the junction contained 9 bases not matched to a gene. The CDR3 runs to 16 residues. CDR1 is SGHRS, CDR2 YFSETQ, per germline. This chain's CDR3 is CASSLFSGGASYEQFF. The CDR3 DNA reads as TGCGCCAGCAGCTTATTTAGCGGGGGGGCTTCTTATGAGCAGTTCTTC.

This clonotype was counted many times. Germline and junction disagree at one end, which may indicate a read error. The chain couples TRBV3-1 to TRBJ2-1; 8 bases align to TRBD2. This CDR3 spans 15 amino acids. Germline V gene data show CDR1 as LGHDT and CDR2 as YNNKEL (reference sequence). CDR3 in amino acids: CASRQATGGRNEQFF. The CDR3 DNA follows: TGTGCCAGCAGACAAGCGACGGGGGGGCGTAATGAGCAGTTCTTC.

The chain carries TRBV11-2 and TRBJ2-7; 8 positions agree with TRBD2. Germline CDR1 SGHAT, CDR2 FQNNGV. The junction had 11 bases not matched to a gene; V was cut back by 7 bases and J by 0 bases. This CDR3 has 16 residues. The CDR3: CASTPEVAGPSYEQYF. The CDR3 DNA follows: TGTGCCAGCACCCCCGAGGTAGCGGGGCCCTCCTACGAGCAGTACTTC. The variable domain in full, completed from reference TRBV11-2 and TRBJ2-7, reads EAGVAQSPRYKIIEKRQSVAFWCNPISGHATLYWYQQILGQGPKLLIQFQNNGVVDDSQLPKDRFSAERLKGVDSTLKIQPAKLEDSAVYLCASTPEVAGPSYEQYFGPGTRLTVT.

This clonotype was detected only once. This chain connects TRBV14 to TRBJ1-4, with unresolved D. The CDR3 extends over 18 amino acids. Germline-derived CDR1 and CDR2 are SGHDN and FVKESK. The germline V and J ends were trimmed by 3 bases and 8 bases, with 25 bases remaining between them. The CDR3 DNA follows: TGTGCCAGCAGCCATGACCGCAGTTCCCAGATCCTAGCCGAAAAACTGTTTTTT. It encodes CASSHDRSSQILAEKLFF.

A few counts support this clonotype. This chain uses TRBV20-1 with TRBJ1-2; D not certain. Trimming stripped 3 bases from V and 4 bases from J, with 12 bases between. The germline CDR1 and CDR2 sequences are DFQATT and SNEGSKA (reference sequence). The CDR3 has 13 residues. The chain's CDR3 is CSASSPTGYGYTF. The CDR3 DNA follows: TGCAGTGCTAGTTCTCCGACGGGCTATGGCTACACCTTC.

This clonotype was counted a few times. CDR3 loop: CASSPGTGQAFF. CDR3 nucleotides: TGTGCCAGCAGTCCCGGGACAGGGCAAGCTTTCTTT. This chain joins TRBV12-3 or TRBV12-4 and TRBJ1-1, with TRBD1 matching over 9 bases. J was trimmed by 9 bases and V by 5 bases; bases with no gene match: 4. The CDR3 is made up of 12 amino acids.

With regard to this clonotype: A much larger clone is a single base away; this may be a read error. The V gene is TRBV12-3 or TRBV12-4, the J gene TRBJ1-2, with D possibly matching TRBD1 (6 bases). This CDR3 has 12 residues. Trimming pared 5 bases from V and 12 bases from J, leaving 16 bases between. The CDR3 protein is CASSPGTFGHTF. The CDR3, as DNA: TGTGCCAGCAGTCCCGGGACATTCGGCCACACCTTC.

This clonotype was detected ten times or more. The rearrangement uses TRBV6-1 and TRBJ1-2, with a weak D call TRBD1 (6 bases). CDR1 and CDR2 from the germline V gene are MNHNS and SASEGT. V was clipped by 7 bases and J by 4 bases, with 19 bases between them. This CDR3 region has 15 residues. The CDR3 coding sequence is TGTGCCAGCACCAATACCTACAGGGCCCCCTATGGCTACACCTTC. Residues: CASTNTYRAPYGYTF.

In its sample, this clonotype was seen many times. The CDR3 coding sequence is TGTGCCAGCAGCGCCGGACAGGGTATGAACACTGAAGCTTTCTTT. The encoded protein is CASSAGQGMNTEAFF. The chain combines TRBV18 with TRBJ1-1, with 8 bases identical to TRBD1. Trimming cost V 8 bases and J 0 bases; bases outside gene matches: 8. The germline V gene has CDR1 KGHSH and CDR2 LQKENI. The CDR3 has 15 residues.

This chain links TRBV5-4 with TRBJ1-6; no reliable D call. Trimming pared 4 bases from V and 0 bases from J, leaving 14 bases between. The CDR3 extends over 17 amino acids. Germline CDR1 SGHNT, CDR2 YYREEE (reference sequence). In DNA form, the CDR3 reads TGTGCCAGCAGCCCCCGGGCCTCGAGCTCCTATAATTCACCCCTCCACTTT. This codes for CASSPRASSSYNSPLHF.

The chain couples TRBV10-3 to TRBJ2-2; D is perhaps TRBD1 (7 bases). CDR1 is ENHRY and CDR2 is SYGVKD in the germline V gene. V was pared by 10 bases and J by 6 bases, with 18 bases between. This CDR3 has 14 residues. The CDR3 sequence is CANAQTGRSGELFF. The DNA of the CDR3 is TGTGCCAACGCTCAGACAGGGAGGTCCGGGGAGCTGTTTTTT.

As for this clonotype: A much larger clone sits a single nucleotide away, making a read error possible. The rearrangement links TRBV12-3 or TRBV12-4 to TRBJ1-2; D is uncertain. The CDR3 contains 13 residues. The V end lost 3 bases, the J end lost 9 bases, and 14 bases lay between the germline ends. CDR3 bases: TGTGCCAGCAGTTTTGTGGCAGAAGGCTGCTACACCTTC. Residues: CASSFVAEGCYTF.

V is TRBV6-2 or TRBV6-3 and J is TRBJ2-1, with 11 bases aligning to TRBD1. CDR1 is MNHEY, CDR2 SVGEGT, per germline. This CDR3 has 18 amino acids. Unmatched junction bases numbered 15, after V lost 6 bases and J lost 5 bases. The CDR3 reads CASRGVGTGGLWDNEQFF. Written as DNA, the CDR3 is TGTGCCAGCAGGGGGGTCGGGACAGGGGGGCTTTGGGACAATGAGCAGTTCTTC.

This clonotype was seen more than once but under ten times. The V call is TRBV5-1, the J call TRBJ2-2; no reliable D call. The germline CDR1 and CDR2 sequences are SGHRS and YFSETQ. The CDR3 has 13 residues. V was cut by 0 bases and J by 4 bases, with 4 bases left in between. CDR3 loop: CASSLGITGELFF. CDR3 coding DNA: TGCGCCAGCAGCTTGGGTATCACCGGGGAGCTGTTTTTT.